Following are 2 T cell receptor beta chains from one sample sequenced in a study of control samples from healthy donors and cancer patients. Sequencing used immunoSEQ multiplex PCR; TCRdb keeps in-frame clones, though not all of them. The data contain fewer than 200,000 clones, roughly nine tenths of them singletons. The sample comprised blood. These receptors came from a man aged 25-45 years in good health.

The chain has TRBV10-3 and TRBJ1-1; the D gene is possibly TRBD1 (6 bases). The germline V gene encodes CDR1 ENHRY and CDR2 SYGVKD. The CDR3 has 13 amino acids. The germline V and J ends were trimmed by 4 bases and 4 bases, with 10 bases remaining between them. CDR3 in amino acids: CAISVRGGTEAFF. The CDR3 DNA sequence: TGTGCCATCAGTGTTAGGGGGGGCACTGAAGCTTTCTTT.

The genes are TRBV9 and TRBJ1-2; a possible D gene is TRBD1 (5 bases). Germline CDR1 and CDR2: SGDLS and YYNGEE. The CDR3 consists of 14 residues. Trimming stripped 0 bases from V and 8 bases from J, with 14 bases between. CDR3 amino acids: CASSVGAGQDGYTF. The CDR3 bases are TGTGCCAGCAGCGTAGGGGCAGGGCAGGACGGCTACACCTTC.